This TCR beta chain is from a study of identical twins. Trimming pared 2 bases from V and 5 bases from J, leaving 15 bases between. Germline V lookup: CDR1 SEHNR, CDR2 FQNEAQ (reference sequence). The CDR3 is 15 amino acids. Template switching (which added a universal primer site) was used, and cDNA carried unique molecular identifiers. MiXCR was run by TCRdb on the 5' RACE reads, yielding one entry per CDR3 protein. In the table there are a few hundred thousand distinct CDR3 sequences, roughly 10% of which are singletons. The data also belong to a second study, concerning yellow fever vaccine responses in identical twins.

The receptor comes from a woman between 18 and 29 years old in good health. The chain joins TRBV7-9 to TRBJ2-5, with a weak D call TRBD2 (5 bases). Sequenced input: CD8+ T cells sorted from blood. The CDR3 is CASSLIGDPAETQYF. As DNA, the CDR3 is TGTGCCAGCAGCTTAATCGGGGATCCTGCGGAGACCCAGTACTTC. The variable domain in full, completed from reference TRBV7-9 and TRBJ2-5, reads DTGVSQNPRHKITKRGQNVTFRCDPISEHNRLYWYRQTLGQGPEFLTYFQNEAQLEKSRLLSDRFSAERPKGSFSTLEIQRTEQGDSAMYLCASSLIGDPAETQYFGPGTRLLVL.